This TCR beta chain stems from a study of T cell responses to AZD1222 COVID-19 vaccine. Germline CDR1 and CDR2: SGHVS and FQNEAQ. There are 14 residues in the CDR3. V was pared by 5 bases and J by 7 bases, with 18 bases between. This clone showed up just once. Its target is unknown. The study pooled second doses at about 4 or about 12 weeks. The study's findings and limits: Compared with day 0, the breadth and depth of the Spike-specific TCR repertoire rose significantly after two doses of AZD1222. Repertoires were collected only later (after the peak T cell response had occurred). Donors, mostly white British, included more females; clonal diversity was possibly underestimated.

TCRdb's table, derived via immunoSEQ multiplex PCR, lists solely in-frame clones and lacks some. The sample includes fewer than 200,000 clones, about 90% of them seen just once. Sequenced material: peripheral blood, taken 28 days after the second AZD1222 dose. The clonotype was recovered from an adult who received the AZD1222 COVID-19 vaccine. The genes are TRBV7-8 and TRBJ2-7; D is unresolved. Here the CDR3 reads CASSPRAQPEEQYF. Here the CDR3 DNA reads TGTGCCAGCAGCCCTCGGGCCCAGCCTGAGGAGCAGTACTTC.